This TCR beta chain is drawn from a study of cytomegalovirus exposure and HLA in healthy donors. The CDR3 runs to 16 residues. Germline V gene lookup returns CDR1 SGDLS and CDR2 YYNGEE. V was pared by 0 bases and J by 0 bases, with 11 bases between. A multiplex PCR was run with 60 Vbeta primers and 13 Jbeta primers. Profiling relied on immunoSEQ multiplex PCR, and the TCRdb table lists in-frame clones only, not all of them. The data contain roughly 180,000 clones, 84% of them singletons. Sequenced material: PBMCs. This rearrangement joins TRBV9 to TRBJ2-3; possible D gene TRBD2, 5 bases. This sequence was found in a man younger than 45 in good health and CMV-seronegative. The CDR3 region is CASSVDGRLSTDTQYF. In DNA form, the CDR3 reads TGTGCCAGCAGCGTAGATGGGAGACTTAGCACAGATACGCAGTATTTT.